The 21 T cell receptor beta chains listed next were all sequenced from one sample in a study of molecular identifiers for immune sequencing clone quantification. TCRdb reanalysed the PCR reads using MiXCR and keeps one entry per CDR3 protein. The sample yields more than 450,000 distinct CDR3 sequences, about a quarter seen once. Sequencing was performed on naive CD8+ T cells from blood, with Jurkat cell RNA spiked in. Subset reported: FACS-sorted CD8+CD4-CCR7+CD45RA+ naive T cells. Receptors originate from a human donor in good health. Some libraries in this study had Jurkat cell RNA spiked in.

This chain uses TRBV3-1 with TRBJ2-7; D might be TRBD1 or TRBD2, each matching 5 bases. Germline CDR1 reads LGHDT; CDR2 reads YNNKEL (reference sequence). This CDR3 contains 14 residues. The V end lost 4 bases, the J end lost 5 bases, and 15 bases lay between the germline ends. DNA of the CDR3: TGTGCCAGCAGCCCAAAGGCGAGGGGCCACGAGCAGTACTTC. Amino acid sequence: CASSPKARGHEQYF.

This clonotype was observed once. A much larger clone differs from this one at a single base, so this may be a read error. V usage is TRBV2 and J usage is TRBJ1-4; D is uncertain. Germline V CDR1 and CDR2: SNHLY, FYNNEI. The CDR3 is 15 amino acids. V was cut by 2 bases and J by 8 bases, with 15 bases left in between. Here the CDR3 reads CASSEHGGLGEKLFF. The CDR3 DNA sequence: TGTGCCAGCAGTGAACACGGCGGGCTGGGCGAAAAACTGTTTTTT.

This chain links TRBV3-2 with TRBJ1-1; TRBD1, the table's D call, was not compared with the DNA. TRBV3-2 is a documented pseudogene. The CDR3 contains 17 residues. The CDR3 nucleotides read TGTGCCAGCAGCCTCTCGAGCCCGGCTCATTTAAACACTGAAGCTTTCTTT. It translates to CASSLSSPAHLNTEAFF.

This clonotype was detected many times. This chain joins TRBV20-1 and TRBJ1-5; the match to TRBD1 covers 10 bases. This CDR3 has 14 residues. Per germline, CDR1 DFQATT and CDR2 SNEGSKA (reference sequence). J was trimmed by 3 bases and V by 6 bases; bases with no gene match: 5. This chain's CDR3 is CSARQGALNQPQHF. DNA of the CDR3: TGCAGTGCGAGACAGGGGGCGCTCAATCAGCCCCAGCATTTT.

The chain couples TRBV27 to TRBJ2-7; 14 nucleotides match TRBD2. Per the germline V gene, CDR1 is MNHEY and CDR2 is SMNVEV (reference sequence). This CDR3 spans 15 amino acids. V was pared by 8 bases and J by 6 bases, with 9 bases of the junction left unmatched. The CDR3 region has the DNA TGTGCCAGCCGCCGGGGACTAGCGGGAGAGGGCGAGCAGTACTTC. Translated: CASRRGLAGEGEQYF.

As concerns this clonotype: This may arise from a read error, as a much more abundant clone is one base away. This chain connects TRBV30 to TRBJ2-7; TRBD2 matches at 9 bases. The CDR3 runs to 13 residues. Germline lookup yields CDR1 GTSNPN and CDR2 SVGIG (reference sequence). The CDR3 spells CAWSVGTSYAQYF. CDR3 sequence (DNA): TGTGCCTGGAGTGTCGGGACTAGCTACGCGCAGTACTTC.

The V gene is TRBV4-3, the J gene TRBJ2-2; 11 positions match TRBD1. Germline CDR1 LGHNA, CDR2 YSLEER. This CDR3 comprises 16 residues. J gave up 6 bases and V 2 bases, and 5 bases lay outside the gene matches. CDR3: CASSQFGQGAAGELFF. For the CDR3, the DNA is TGCGCCAGCAGCCAATTTGGACAGGGGGCAGCCGGGGAGCTGTTTTTT.

Here the CDR3 reads CASSQVGGQGSFDGYTF. CDR3 in DNA: TGCGCCAGCAGCCAAGTGGGAGGCCAGGGGAGTTTCGATGGCTACACCTTC. V and J are TRBV4-1 and TRBJ1-2, with a possible D match to TRBD1 (6 bases). Trimming pared 1 base from V and 6 bases from J, leaving 21 bases between. Looked up from germline, CDR1 is MGHRA and CDR2 is YSYEKL. The length of the CDR3 is 17 residues.

This clonotype was counted only a few times. The V call is TRBV6-5, the J call TRBJ1-1; 10 positions agree with TRBD1. The germline V gene has CDR1 MNHEY and CDR2 SVGAGI. The J segment lost 6 bases and the V segment lost 5 bases, leaving 6 bases of the junction unmatched. The length of the CDR3 is 14 residues. The CDR3 protein is CASSEPGQGSEAFF. CDR3 DNA sequence: TGTGCCAGCAGTGAACCGGGACAGGGGTCTGAAGCTTTCTTT.

The rearrangement uses TRBV7-9 and TRBJ1-1, with D perhaps TRBD1 (5 bases). The CDR3 totals 15 residues. The V and J ends lost 6 bases and 0 bases respectively, with 14 bases between them. Per the germline V gene, CDR1 is SEHNR and CDR2 is FQNEAQ (reference sequence). The CDR3 coding sequence is TGTGCCAGCAGGACGGGGGGTACGATGAACACTGAAGCTTTCTTT. This sequence encodes CASRTGGTMNTEAFF.

The chain links TRBV12-3 or TRBV12-4 to TRBJ2-3; D is undetermined. V lost 3 bases and J 4 bases, leaving 8 bases between the germline ends. The CDR3 loop spans 13 amino acids. DNA of the CDR3: TGTGCCAGCAGTTTTGCTGAGTCAGATACGCAGTATTTT. Translated: CASSFAESDTQYF.

This clonotype was counted only a few times. V usage is TRBV19 and J usage is TRBJ2-7; D is perhaps TRBD1 (6 bases). V was clipped by 11 bases and J by 2 bases, with 13 bases between them. CDR1 is LNHDA and CDR2 is SQIVND in the germline V gene (reference sequence). This CDR3 contains 12 residues. Here the CDR3 reads CASAGDAYEQYF. In DNA form, the CDR3 reads TGTGCCTCGGCAGGGGACGCCTACGAGCAGTACTTC.

The J gene is TRBJ2-7, the V gene TRBV5-4; D might be TRBD2 (6 bases). This CDR3 region has 17 residues. Per germline, CDR1 SGHNT and CDR2 YYREEE (reference sequence). Trimming took off 0 bases at V and 2 bases at J, with 18 bases between the two ends. The CDR3 region is CASSLEPLAHPTYEQYF. In DNA form, the CDR3 reads TGTGCCAGCAGCTTGGAACCCCTAGCGCATCCTACCTACGAGCAGTACTTC.

The chain has TRBV27 and TRBJ1-1; D remains unclear. CDR3 length: 15 residues. Germline loops: CDR1 MNHEY, CDR2 SMNVEV (reference sequence). V lost 3 bases, J lost 0 bases, and 11 bases lay in between. The CDR3: CASSLISPVNTEAFF. DNA for the CDR3: TGTGCCAGCAGTTTGATTTCTCCTGTGAACACTGAAGCTTTCTTT.

This clonotype was seen a few times. The V gene is TRBV20-1, the J gene TRBJ2-5; D remains unclear. V dropped 4 bases and J dropped 5 bases, with 8 bases sitting between them. The CDR3 is made up of 11 amino acids. Germline CDR1 is DFQATT and CDR2 is SNEGSKA (reference sequence). This CDR3 is CSAISVETQYF. The CDR3 region has the DNA TGCAGTGCTATCAGTGTTGAGACCCAGTACTTC.

This clonotype showed up just a few times. The chain carries TRBV12-3 or TRBV12-4 and TRBJ1-3; D is possibly TRBD1 (6 bases). V was clipped by 5 bases and J by 0 bases, with 14 bases between them. The CDR3 sequence is 16 residues long. CDR3 sequence: CASSLGTPNSGNTIYF. The CDR3 coding sequence is TGTGCCAGCAGTCTGGGGACACCGAACTCTGGAAACACCATATATTTT.

This clonotype was recorded at least ten times. The chain carries TRBV27 and TRBJ2-7, with 8 nucleotides matching TRBD2. The CDR3 extends over 15 amino acids. V lost 3 bases, J lost 2 bases, and 6 bases stayed unmatched. Germline CDR1 reads MNHEY; CDR2 reads SMNVEV (reference sequence). The chain's CDR3 is CASSFGTSGTYEQYF. In DNA form, the CDR3 reads TGTGCCAGCAGTTTTGGGACTAGTGGTACCTACGAGCAGTACTTC.

This clonotype was detected ten times or more. This rearrangement joins TRBV9 to TRBJ2-4, with a weak D call TRBD1 (6 bases). There are 16 residues in the CDR3. The V and J ends lost 3 bases and 3 bases respectively, with 16 bases between them. CDR1 is SGDLS and CDR2 is YYNGEE in the germline V gene. The CDR3: CASSGTGMDGKNIQYF. The CDR3 DNA reads as TGTGCCAGCAGCGGAACAGGGATGGACGGCAAAAACATTCAGTACTTC.

This clonotype has just a few counts. V gene TRBV5-6 combines with J gene TRBJ1-1, with D possibly matching TRBD1 (6 bases). V dropped 4 bases and J dropped 3 bases, with 13 bases sitting between them. Per germline, CDR1 SGHDT and CDR2 YYEEEE. This CDR3 has 14 amino acids. In nucleotides, the CDR3 is TGTGCCAGCAGCGGCCCACAGGGTTACACTGAAGCTTTCTTT. This codes for CASSGPQGYTEAFF.

Worth noting for this clonotype: This may be a read error, as it is one base from a much larger clone. The rearrangement joins TRBV7-9 to TRBJ2-3, with 14 nucleotides matching TRBD2. Germline V gene data show CDR1 as SEHNR and CDR2 as FQNEAQ (reference sequence). The length of the CDR3 is 20 residues. The CDR3 nucleotides are TGTGCCAGCAGCCCCATTCCCGGGACTAGCGGGAGTAGTTTCACAGGTACGCAGTATTTT. Translation: CASSPIPGTSGSSFTGTQYF.

In the case of this clonotype: Possible read error: a much larger clone is one base away. V gene TRBV7-9 combines with J gene TRBJ1-4; TRBD1 might be the D (6 bases). Deletions cut 4 bases from V and 0 bases from J, with 12 bases between. The length of the CDR3 is 16 residues. Germline V gene lookup returns CDR1 SEHNR and CDR2 FQNEAQ (reference sequence). The CDR3 protein is CASSSYRETTNEKLFF. In DNA, the CDR3 is TGTGCCAGCAGCTCATACAGGGAAACAACTAATGAAAAACTGTTTTTT.